The clone carrying this TCR beta chain was seen ten or more times. The sample comes from a study of early T cells in non-severe SARS-CoV-2 infection. This CDR3 is 15 amino acids long. Germline-derived CDR1 and CDR2 are SGHRS and YFSETQ. V lost 4 bases to trimming and J lost 3 bases; unmatched junction nucleotides: 8. TCRdb called the 5' RACE reads again in MiXCR, with one record for every CDR3 protein. The sample has about 63,000 distinct CDR3 sequences, 10% to 15% seen once. This receptor was obtained from an adult who was a healthcare worker with PCR-confirmed SARS-CoV-2 infection or an uninfected control (not recorded which). The gene calls are TRBV5-1 and TRBJ2-7, with 9 nucleotides matching TRBD1. Source material: whole blood. The CDR3 region has the DNA TGCGCCAGCAGCAAGGAACAGGGGGCTATCTACGAGCAGTACTTC. It is translated as CASSKEQGAIYEQYF.